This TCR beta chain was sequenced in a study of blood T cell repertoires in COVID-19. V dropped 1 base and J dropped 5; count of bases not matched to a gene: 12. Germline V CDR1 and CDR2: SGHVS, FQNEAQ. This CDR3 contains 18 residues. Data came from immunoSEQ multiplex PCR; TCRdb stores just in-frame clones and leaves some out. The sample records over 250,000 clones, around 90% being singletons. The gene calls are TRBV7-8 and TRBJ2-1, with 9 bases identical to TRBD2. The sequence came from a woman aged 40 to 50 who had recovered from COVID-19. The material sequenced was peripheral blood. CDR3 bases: TGTGCCAGCAGCTTAGTGTGGCGGGAGGGCCCTCGGGACAATGAGCAGTTCTTC. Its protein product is CASSLVWREGPRDNEQFF.